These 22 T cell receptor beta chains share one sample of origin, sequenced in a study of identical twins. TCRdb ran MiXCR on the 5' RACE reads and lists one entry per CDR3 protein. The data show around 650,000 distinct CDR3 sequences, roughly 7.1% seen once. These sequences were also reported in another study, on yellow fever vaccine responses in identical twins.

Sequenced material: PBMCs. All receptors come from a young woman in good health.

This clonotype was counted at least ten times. The CDR3 DNA reads TGTGCCAGCAGTCCCCGACCTACTTGGACCGAAGGGGAGACCCAGTACTTC. Protein product: CASSPRPTWTEGETQYF. The rearrangement uses TRBV12-3 or TRBV12-4 and TRBJ2-5; D gene ambiguous. This CDR3 is 17 amino acids long. The V end was cut by 5 bases, the J end by 5 bases, with 24 bases between.

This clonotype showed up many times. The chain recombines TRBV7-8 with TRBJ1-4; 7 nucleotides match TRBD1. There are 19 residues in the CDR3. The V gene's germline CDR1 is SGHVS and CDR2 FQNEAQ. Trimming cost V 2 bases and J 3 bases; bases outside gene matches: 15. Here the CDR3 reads CASSLKPNPGTVPNEKLFF. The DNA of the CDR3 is TGTGCCAGCAGCTTAAAGCCGAATCCCGGGACAGTTCCTAATGAAAAACTGTTTTTT. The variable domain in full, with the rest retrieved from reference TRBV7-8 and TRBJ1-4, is GAGVSQSPRYKVAKRGQDVALRCDPISGHVSLFWYQQALGQGPEFLTYFQNEAQLDKSGLPSDRFFAERPEGSVSTLKIQRTQQEDSAVYLCASSLKPNPGTVPNEKLFFGSGTQLSVL.

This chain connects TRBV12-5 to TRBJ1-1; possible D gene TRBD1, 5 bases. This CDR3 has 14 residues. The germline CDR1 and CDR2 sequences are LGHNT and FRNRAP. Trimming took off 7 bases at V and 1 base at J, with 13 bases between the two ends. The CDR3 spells CASARDGKNTEAFF. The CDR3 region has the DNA TGTGCTAGTGCCAGGGACGGCAAGAACACTGAAGCTTTCTTT.

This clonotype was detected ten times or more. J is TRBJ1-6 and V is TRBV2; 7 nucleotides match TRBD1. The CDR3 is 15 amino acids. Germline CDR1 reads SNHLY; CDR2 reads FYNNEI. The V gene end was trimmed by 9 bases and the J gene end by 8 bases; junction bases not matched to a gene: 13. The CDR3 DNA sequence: TGTGCCAGTAAGACAGGGCCGGGGTTCGATTCACCCCTCCACTTT. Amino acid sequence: CASKTGPGFDSPLHF.

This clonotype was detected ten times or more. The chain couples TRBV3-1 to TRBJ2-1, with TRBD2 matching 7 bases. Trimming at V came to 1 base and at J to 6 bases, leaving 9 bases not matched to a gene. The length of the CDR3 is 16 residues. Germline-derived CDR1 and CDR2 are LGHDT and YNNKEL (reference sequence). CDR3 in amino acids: CASSQGGGLLSNEQFF. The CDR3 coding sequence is TGTGCCAGCAGCCAAGGGGGGGGACTTCTATCCAATGAGCAGTTCTTC.

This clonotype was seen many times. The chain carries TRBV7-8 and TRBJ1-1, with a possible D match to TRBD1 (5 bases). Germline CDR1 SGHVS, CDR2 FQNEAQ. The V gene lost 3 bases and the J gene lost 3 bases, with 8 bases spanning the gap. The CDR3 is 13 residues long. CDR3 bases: TGTGCCAGCAGCTTCGTGGGGGACACTGAAGCTTTCTTT. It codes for CASSFVGDTEAFF.

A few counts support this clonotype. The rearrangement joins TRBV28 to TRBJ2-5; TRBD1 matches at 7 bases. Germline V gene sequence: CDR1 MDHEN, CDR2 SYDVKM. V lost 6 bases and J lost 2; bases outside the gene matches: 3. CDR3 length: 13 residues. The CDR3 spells CASRRQGQETQYF. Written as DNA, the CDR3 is TGTGCCAGCAGGCGACAGGGACAAGAGACCCAGTACTTC. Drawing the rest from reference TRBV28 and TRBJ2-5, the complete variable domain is DVKVTQSSRYLVKRTGEKVFLECVQDMDHENMFWYRQDPGLGLRLIYFSYDVKMKEKGDIPEGYSVSREKKERFSLILESASTNQTSMYLCASRRQGQETQYFGPGTRLLVL.

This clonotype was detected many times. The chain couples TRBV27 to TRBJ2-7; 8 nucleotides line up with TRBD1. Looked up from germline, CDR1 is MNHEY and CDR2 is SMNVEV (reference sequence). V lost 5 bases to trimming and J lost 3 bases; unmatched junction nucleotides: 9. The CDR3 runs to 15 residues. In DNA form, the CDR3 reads TGTGCCAGCAGTCCCCGGACAGGGACAATCTACGAGCAGTACTTC. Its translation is CASSPRTGTIYEQYF.

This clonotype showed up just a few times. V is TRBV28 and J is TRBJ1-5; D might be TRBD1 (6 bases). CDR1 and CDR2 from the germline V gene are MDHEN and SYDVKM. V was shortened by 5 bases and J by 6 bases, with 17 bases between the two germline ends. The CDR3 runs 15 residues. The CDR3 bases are TGTGCCAGCAGTCGCCAGCAGGGGAAGGTTCAGCCCCAGCATTTT. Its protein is CASSRQQGKVQPQHF.

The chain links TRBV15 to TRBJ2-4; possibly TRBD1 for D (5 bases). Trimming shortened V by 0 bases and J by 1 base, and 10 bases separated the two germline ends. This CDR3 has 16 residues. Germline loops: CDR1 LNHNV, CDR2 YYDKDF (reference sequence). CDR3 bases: TGTGCCACCAGCAGAGATCAGGGATCGGCCAAAAACATTCAGTACTTC. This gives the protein CATSRDQGSAKNIQYF.

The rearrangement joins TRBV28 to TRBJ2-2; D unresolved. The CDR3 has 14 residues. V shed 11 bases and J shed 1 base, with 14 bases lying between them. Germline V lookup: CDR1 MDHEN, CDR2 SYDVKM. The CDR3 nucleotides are TGTGCCGGCCGCGCGGCAAGGAACACCGGGGAGCTGTTTTTT. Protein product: CAGRAARNTGELFF.

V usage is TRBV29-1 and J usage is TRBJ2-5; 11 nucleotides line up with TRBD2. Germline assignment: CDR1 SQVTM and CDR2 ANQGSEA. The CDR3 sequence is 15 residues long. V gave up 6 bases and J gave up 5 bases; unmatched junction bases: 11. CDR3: CSVGASGRIVETQYF. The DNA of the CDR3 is TGCAGCGTAGGGGCTAGCGGGAGGATCGTGGAGACCCAGTACTTC.

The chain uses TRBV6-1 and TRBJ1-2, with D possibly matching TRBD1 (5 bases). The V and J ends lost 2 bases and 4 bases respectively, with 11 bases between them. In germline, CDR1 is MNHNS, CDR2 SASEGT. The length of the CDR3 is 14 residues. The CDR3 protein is CASSESGGGYGYTF. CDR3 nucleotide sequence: TGTGCCAGCAGTGAATCCGGCGGGGGCTATGGCTACACCTTC.

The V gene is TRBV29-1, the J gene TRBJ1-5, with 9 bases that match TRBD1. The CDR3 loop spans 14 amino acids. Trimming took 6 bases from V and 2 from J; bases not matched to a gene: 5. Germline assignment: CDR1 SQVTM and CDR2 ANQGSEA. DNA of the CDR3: TGCAGCGTACAGGGGGCTGTGGGCAATCAGCCCCAGCATTTT. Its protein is CSVQGAVGNQPQHF.

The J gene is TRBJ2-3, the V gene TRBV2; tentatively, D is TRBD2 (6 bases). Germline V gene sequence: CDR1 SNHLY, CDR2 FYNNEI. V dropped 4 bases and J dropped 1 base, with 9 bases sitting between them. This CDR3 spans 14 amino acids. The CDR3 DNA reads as TGTGCCAGCAGTGCGCGGGACGGCACAGATACGCAGTATTTT. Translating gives CASSARDGTDTQYF.

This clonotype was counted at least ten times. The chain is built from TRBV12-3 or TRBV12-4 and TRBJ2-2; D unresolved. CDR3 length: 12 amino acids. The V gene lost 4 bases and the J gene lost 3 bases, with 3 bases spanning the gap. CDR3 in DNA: TGTGCCAGCAGTTACGACACCGGGGAGCTGTTTTTT. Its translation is CASSYDTGELFF.

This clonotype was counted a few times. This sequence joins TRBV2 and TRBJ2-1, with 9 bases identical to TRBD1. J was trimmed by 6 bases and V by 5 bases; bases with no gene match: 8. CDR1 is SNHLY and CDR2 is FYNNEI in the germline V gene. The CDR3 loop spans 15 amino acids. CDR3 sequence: CASSRFPTGGNEQFF. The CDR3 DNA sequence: TGTGCCAGCAGTCGATTCCCGACAGGGGGCAATGAGCAGTTCTTC.

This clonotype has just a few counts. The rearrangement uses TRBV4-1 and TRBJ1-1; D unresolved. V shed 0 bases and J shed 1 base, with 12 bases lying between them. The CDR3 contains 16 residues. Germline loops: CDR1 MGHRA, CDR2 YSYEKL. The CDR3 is CASSQDLGRRNTEAFF. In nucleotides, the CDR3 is TGCGCCAGCAGCCAAGATCTGGGCAGGAGGAACACTGAAGCTTTCTTT.

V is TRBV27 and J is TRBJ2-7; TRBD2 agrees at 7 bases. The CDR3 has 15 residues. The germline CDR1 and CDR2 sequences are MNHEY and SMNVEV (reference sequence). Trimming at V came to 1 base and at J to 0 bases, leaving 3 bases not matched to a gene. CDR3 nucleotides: TGTGCCAGCAGTTTATTGGGGGGGAGCTCCTACGAGCAGTACTTC. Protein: CASSLLGGSSYEQYF.

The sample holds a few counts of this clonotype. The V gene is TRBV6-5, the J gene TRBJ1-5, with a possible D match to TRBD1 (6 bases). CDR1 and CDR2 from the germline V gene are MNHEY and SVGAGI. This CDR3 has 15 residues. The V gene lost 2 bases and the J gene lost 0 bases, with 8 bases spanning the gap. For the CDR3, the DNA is TGTGCCAGCAGTTACACAGGGTCTAGCAATCAGCCCCAGCATTTT. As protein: CASSYTGSSNQPQHF.

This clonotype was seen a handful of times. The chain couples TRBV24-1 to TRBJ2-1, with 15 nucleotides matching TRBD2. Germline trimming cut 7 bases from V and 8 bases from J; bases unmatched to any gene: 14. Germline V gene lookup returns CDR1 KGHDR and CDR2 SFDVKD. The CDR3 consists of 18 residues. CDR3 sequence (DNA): TGTGCCACCAGCCAAGATCCGGGACTAGCGGGAGGATACCATGAGCAGTTCTTC. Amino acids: CATSQDPGLAGGYHEQFF.

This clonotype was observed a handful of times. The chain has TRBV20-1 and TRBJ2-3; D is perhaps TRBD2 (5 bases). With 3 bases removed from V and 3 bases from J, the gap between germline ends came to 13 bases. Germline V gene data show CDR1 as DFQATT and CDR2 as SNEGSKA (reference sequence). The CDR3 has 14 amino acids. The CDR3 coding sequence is TGCAGTGCTAGTCGGACCTGGGAGACAGATACGCAGTATTTT. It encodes CSASRTWETDTQYF.